Listed below are T cell receptor beta chains from one sample, sequenced in a study of blood T cells in healthy people across ages. TCRdb re-analysed the 5' RACE reads in MiXCR, keeping a single row per CDR3 protein. This table holds around 1,800,000 distinct CDR3 sequences, around 40% found once. Specimen: blood. These receptors all come from a human donor in good health. The CDR3 runs from the conserved cysteine through the conserved F or W. Clone size is given for some rows only: seen once, a few or many times, or a class if the clone is expanded.

clone_size,v_call,j_call,cdr3_aa
few,TRBV20-1,TRBJ2-5,CSARDRGPQETQYF
many,TRBV3-1,TRBJ2-5,CASSQDSRGETQYF
-,TRBV2,TRBJ2-7,CATARRAYEQYF
many,TRBV7-2,TRBJ2-1,CASSLSFGNEQFF
few,TRBV7-2,TRBJ1-2,CASSLAGGGLDGYTF
-,TRBV7-2,TRBJ1-1,CASSSYFNTEAFF
-,TRBV4-2,TRBJ2-3,CASSQGSGLGDTQYF
few,TRBV4-3,TRBJ2-5,CASSHSLARGETQYF
-,TRBV7-6,TRBJ2-7,CASSSTGVVGRYEQYF
-,TRBV9,TRBJ2-7,CASSVAPSDTYEQYF
-,TRBV7-9,TRBJ2-7,CASSPWTGGPRGPYEQYF
-,TRBV28,TRBJ1-2,CASSTGAPRGYTF
-,TRBV15,TRBJ1-5,CATKTGDQRGNQPQHF
few,TRBV11-2,TRBJ1-1,CASSTGTSSTEAFF
-,TRBV12-3/TRBV12-4,TRBJ2-3,CASKPRDRVRTDVQYF
-,TRBV7-3,TRBJ2-2,CASSPRAGGVYTGELFF
-,TRBV7-6,TRBJ2-1,CASSVRGGINGQFF
-,TRBV4-2,TRBJ2-5,CASSQEGPQNRYF
-,TRBV20-1,TRBJ1-2,CSARDSSALGGYTF
-,TRBV20-1,TRBJ2-1,CSASSRWGDEQFF
few,TRBV2,TRBJ1-2,CASSVTGDGYTF
-,TRBV11-2,TRBJ2-5,CASSFRTSVETQYF
-,TRBV7-2,TRBJ2-1,CASSFSGGAGEQFF
-,TRBV7-2,TRBJ1-2,CASSLAGRAGGYTF
-,TRBV19,TRBJ2-7,CASSRVSEQYF